A single sample is the source of the 28 T cell receptor beta chains below, sequenced in a study of a mutant IDH1 vaccine in newly diagnosed glioma (dated by TCRdb to 2020 to 2023). The time point tag for this specimen amounts to: baseline, week 1 (first vaccination visit). According to the study, the label for this sample's treatment or condition signals: pre-vaccination baseline after standard-of-care therapy. The method behind the library was the immunoSEQ multiplex PCR assay. Entries here come from immuneACCESS through TCRdb and include only in-frame sequences with V and J called. Some clones fail to appear in such tables; in the studies checked, an unresolved V gene covers under half of the shortfall, and the cause of the remainder is unknown. The sample table shows fewer than 45,000 clones, and roughly 80% are seen once. The biggest ten clones account for approximately 9.1% of the sample. The source was PBMCs, collected from a glioma patient treated with radiotherapy, temozolomide or both. The source of these receptors is a man aged 35-49 years with glioma. Some clones in this sample may be carry-over from other donors' samples.

V usage is TRBV6-1 and J usage is TRBJ2-7; D is unresolved. Germline values: CDR1 MNHNS, CDR2 SASEGT. This CDR3 is 12 amino acids long. Trimming took 6 bases from V and 1 from J, leaving 7 bases between them. Here the CDR3 reads CASRPPSYEQYF. The DNA for the CDR3 is TGTGCCAGCAGGCCGCCATCCTACGAGCAGTACTTC.

The CDR3 DNA sequence: TGTGCCAGCAGCGAGACAGGTAACGAGCAGTACTTC. As protein: CASSETGNEQYF. The genes are TRBV6-1 and TRBJ2-7, with D possibly TRBD1 on 6 matching bases. The CDR3 sequence is 12 residues long. Trimming removed 6 bases from V and 5 bases from J, with 11 bases in between. Per germline, CDR1 MNHNS and CDR2 SASEGT.

This clone came up once. The CDR3 here is CASSESRGPNTQYF. The DNA for the CDR3 is TGTGCCAGCAGTGAAAGCAGGGGGCCGAATACGCAGTATTTT. The chain links TRBV6-1 to TRBJ2-3; 8 bases are a match to TRBD1. V gave up 2 bases and J gave up 7 bases; unmatched junction bases: 5. CDR1 is MNHNS, CDR2 SASEGT, per germline. The CDR3 is 14 residues long.

This clone was detected only a few times. This chain connects TRBV19 to TRBJ2-7; no definite D call. This CDR3 has 11 amino acids. Germline V lookup: CDR1 LNHDA, CDR2 SQIVND (reference sequence). V was pared by 5 bases and J by 5 bases, with 7 bases between. CDR3 protein: CASSQMDEQYF. CDR3 nucleotides: TGTGCCAGTAGTCAGATGGACGAGCAGTACTTC.

V is TRBV5-1 and J is TRBJ2-3; TRBD2 is a possible D gene (5 bases). CDR1 and CDR2 from the germline V gene are SGHRS and YFSETQ. The CDR3 is 15 residues long. V was pared by 3 bases and J by 0 bases, with 11 bases between. CDR3 sequence: CASSSMRTSTDTQYF. For the CDR3, the DNA is TGCGCCAGCAGCTCGATGAGGACTAGCACAGATACGCAGTATTTT.

This sequence joins TRBV19 and TRBJ2-7, with a weak D call TRBD1 (6 bases). The germline V and J ends were trimmed by 9 bases and 1 base, with 16 bases remaining between them. Germline CDR1 is LNHDA and CDR2 is SQIVND (reference sequence). This CDR3 has 14 residues. The CDR3 protein is CASQPRQESYEQYF. The DNA of the CDR3 is TGTGCCAGCCAACCAAGACAGGAATCCTACGAGCAGTACTTC.

This clone appeared once. V and J are TRBV25-1 and TRBJ2-4; 7 bases map to TRBD1. The germline V gene encodes CDR1 MGHDK and CDR2 SYGVNS. This CDR3 contains 17 residues. V trimming: 2 bases; J trimming: 1 base; junction bases outside the gene matches: 8. CDR3 nucleotide sequence: TGTGCCAGCAGTGAACCGGGACAGAACTTGGCCAAAAACATTCAGTACTTC. Protein: CASSEPGQNLAKNIQYF. The variable domain in full, with the rest retrieved from reference TRBV25-1 and TRBJ2-4, is EADIYQTPRYLVIGTGKKITLECSQTMGHDKMYWYQQDPGMELHLIHYSYGVNSTEKGDLSSESTVSRIRTEHFPLTLESARPSHTSQYLCASSEPGQNLAKNIQYFGAGTRLSVL.

The chain joins TRBV19 to TRBJ2-7; D is perhaps TRBD1 or TRBD2 (5 bases each). The CDR3 spans 13 residues. Germline CDR1 LNHDA, CDR2 SQIVND (reference sequence). The V and J ends lost 5 bases and 6 bases respectively, with 14 bases between them. CDR3 amino acids: CASSRPGPSEQYF. The CDR3 coding sequence is TGTGCCAGTAGTCGCCCGGGACCGAGCGAGCAGTACTTC.

The chain carries TRBV9 and TRBJ1-2; 8 bases align to TRBD1. The V and J ends lost 4 bases and 4 bases, in that order; junction bases with no gene match: 3. The V gene's germline CDR1 is SGDLS and CDR2 YYNGEE. CDR3 length equals 13 residues. The CDR3 region is CASSRTGGYGYTF. The CDR3 region has the DNA TGTGCCAGCAGCCGAACAGGGGGCTATGGCTACACCTTC.

The chain has TRBV25-1 and TRBJ1-1; the D gene is possibly TRBD1 (6 bases). CDR3 length: 17 residues. Germline V lookup: CDR1 MGHDK, CDR2 SYGVNS. The ends were cut back, 1 base at V and 1 base at J, with 16 bases in the middle. The CDR3 loop is CASSESGRGSGNTEAFF. The CDR3 nucleotides are TGTGCCAGCAGTGAATCCGGTAGGGGGAGCGGGAACACTGAAGCTTTCTTT. The whole variable domain, filled in from reference TRBV25-1 and TRBJ1-1, reads EADIYQTPRYLVIGTGKKITLECSQTMGHDKMYWYQQDPGMELHLIHYSYGVNSTEKGDLSSESTVSRIRTEHFPLTLESARPSHTSQYLCASSESGRGSGNTEAFFGQGTRLTVV.

This clone was seen a handful of times. The chain combines TRBV7-2 with TRBJ2-1; TRBD1 matches at 7 bases. Germline V gene sequence: CDR1 SGHTA, CDR2 FQGNSA. The CDR3 is 15 amino acids. V trimming: 5 bases; J trimming: 4 bases; junction bases outside the gene matches: 8. CDR3 amino acids: CASSKEGTAYNEQFF. The CDR3 DNA sequence: TGTGCCAGCAGCAAAGAGGGGACAGCTTACAATGAGCAGTTCTTC.

This chain connects TRBV30 to TRBJ1-1, with unresolved D. The germline V and J ends were trimmed by 4 bases and 2 bases, with 17 bases remaining between them. CDR1 GTSNPN and CDR2 SVGIG come from the germline V gene (reference sequence). The CDR3 sequence is 15 residues long. CDR3 sequence: CAWMGEATSNTEAFF. CDR3 coding DNA: TGTGCCTGGATGGGCGAGGCGACGAGTAACACTGAAGCTTTCTTT. Based on the CDR3 plus reference TRBV30 and TRBJ1-1, the full variable domain is SQTIHQWPATLVQPVGSPLSLECTVEGTSNPNLYWYRQAAGRGLQLLFYSVGIGQISSEVPQNLSASRPQDRQFILSSKKLLLSDSGFYLCAWMGEATSNTEAFFGQGTRLTVV.

This chain joins TRBV2 and TRBJ2-4; 7 positions match TRBD1. CDR1 is SNHLY, CDR2 FYNNEI, per germline. V shed 6 bases and J 4 bases; nucleotides not matched to a gene: 3. The CDR3 covers 13 residues. In DNA, the CDR3 is TGTGCCAGCAGGGGGGACAGTAAAAACATTCAGTACTTC. This encodes CASRGDSKNIQYF.

CDR3 coding DNA: TGTGCCAGCAGTGAAGCCGCACTCTTATCCTATAGCAATCAGCCCCAGCATTTT. It specifies CASSEAALLSYSNQPQHF. J is TRBJ1-5 and V is TRBV6-1; D is unresolved. Germline CDR1 is MNHNS and CDR2 is SASEGT. Trimming removed 0 bases from V and 0 bases from J, with 15 bases in between. The CDR3 sequence is 18 residues long.

This rearrangement joins TRBV19 to TRBJ1-3; D not resolved. Germline V gene sequence: CDR1 LNHDA, CDR2 SQIVND (reference sequence). The CDR3 loop spans 14 amino acids. V lost 6 bases, J lost 10 bases, and 19 bases lay in between. The CDR3 coding sequence is TGTGCCAGTAGAGGATCAGGCCCATTGCGGACCATATATTTT. It yields the protein CASRGSGPLRTIYF.

This clone appeared a few times. V usage is TRBV6-5 and J usage is TRBJ2-7; 7 bases match TRBD1. This CDR3 region has 13 residues. The germline V gene has CDR1 MNHEY and CDR2 SVGAGI. The V gene end was trimmed by 4 bases and the J gene end by 5 bases; junction bases not matched to a gene: 5. CDR3 nucleotides: TGTGCCAGCAGTTCCCCGGGGACAGACGAGCAGTACTTC. Its protein product is CASSSPGTDEQYF.

This clone appeared a single time. The CDR3 sequence is CSASLVSDEQFF. DNA of the CDR3: TGCAGCGCGTCCCTAGTTTCCGATGAGCAGTTCTTC. The chain employs TRBV29-1 and TRBJ2-1; D ambiguous. The CDR3 covers 12 residues. Germline V CDR1 and CDR2: SQVTM, ANQGSEA. V lost 7 bases to trimming and J lost 8 bases, with 15 bases between them.

The chain has TRBV2 and TRBJ2-6; no definite D call. Looked up from germline, CDR1 is SNHLY and CDR2 is FYNNEI. V was pared by 5 bases and J by 0 bases, with 8 bases between. The CDR3 extends over 15 amino acids. The CDR3 loop reads CASSPLTSGANVLTF. The CDR3 coding sequence is TGTGCCAGCAGTCCTCTTACCTCTGGGGCCAACGTCCTGACTTTC.

This clone was found a few times. This sequence joins TRBV4-2 and TRBJ1-2, with TRBD1 identical over 8 bases. Germline CDR1 is LGHNA and CDR2 is YNFKEQ. With V trimmed by 2 bases and J by 6 bases, 11 bases remained unmatched. The CDR3 loop spans 16 amino acids. CDR3 sequence reads: CASSQPTGTGEDGYTF. CDR3 nucleotides: TGTGCCAGCAGCCAACCGACCGGGACAGGTGAGGATGGCTACACCTTC.

The sample holds one count of this clone. The J gene is TRBJ2-1, the V gene TRBV6-5, with no clear D. The CDR3 length is 16 residues. Germline CDR1 reads MNHEY; CDR2 reads SVGAGI. Trimming stripped 3 bases from V and 5 bases from J, with 17 bases between. CDR3 amino acids: CASSYRLTTTDNEQFF. Written as DNA, the CDR3 is TGTGCCAGCAGTTATCGACTTACTACGACCGACAATGAGCAGTTCTTC.

The chain combines TRBV7-3 with TRBJ1-1; no clear D gene. The CDR3 extends over 13 amino acids. V was shortened by 0 bases and J by 0 bases, with 2 bases between the two germline ends. CDR1 is SGHTA and CDR2 is FQGTGA in the germline V gene. CDR3 sequence (DNA): TGTGCCAGCAGCTTAACGGTGAACACTGAAGCTTTCTTT. This translates into CASSLTVNTEAFF.

The genes are TRBV25-1 and TRBJ1-4, with 8 bases fitting TRBD1. The CDR3 runs to 16 residues. J was trimmed by 6 bases and V by 4 bases; bases with no gene match: 10. CDR1 is MGHDK, CDR2 SYGVNS, per germline. The CDR3 nucleotides read TGTGCCAGCAGTGGCTCCGCGAGGACAGGGTATGAAAAACTGTTTTTT. Residues: CASSGSARTGYEKLFF.

The chain has TRBV27 and TRBJ1-1; D remains unclear. In germline, CDR1 is MNHEY, CDR2 SMNVEV (reference sequence). This CDR3 region has 12 residues. The V end was cut by 9 bases, the J end by 1 base, with 9 bases between. CDR3 loop: CASYESNTEAFF. CDR3 coding DNA: TGTGCCAGTTATGAATCGAACACTGAAGCTTTCTTT.

The gene calls are TRBV5-6 and TRBJ1-2; possible D gene TRBD1, 6 bases. V gave up 4 bases and J gave up 5 bases, with 9 bases separating them. Germline V gene lookup returns CDR1 SGHDT and CDR2 YYEEEE. The length of the CDR3 is 12 residues. This CDR3 is CASSPGEYGYTF. The DNA of the CDR3 is TGTGCCAGCAGCCCAGGGGAGTATGGCTACACCTTC. Combining the CDR3 with reference TRBV5-6 and TRBJ1-2 gives the whole variable domain DAGVTQSPTHLIKTRGQQVTLRCSPKSGHDTVSWYQQALGQGPQFIFQYYEEEERQRGNFPDRFSGHQFPNYSSELNVNALLLGDSALYLCASSPGEYGYTFGSGTRLTVV.

This clone occurred once. V gene TRBV7-6 combines with J gene TRBJ2-3; D remains unclear. The CDR3 runs 12 residues. The germline V gene has CDR1 SGHVS and CDR2 FNYEAQ. The V gene lost 5 bases and the J gene lost 2 bases, with 5 bases spanning the gap. As DNA, the CDR3 is TGTGCCAGCAGCCTATACACAGATACGCAGTATTTT. It translates to CASSLYTDTQYF.

This clone has just a few counts. The chain's CDR3 is CASSSRYRDGYTF. CDR3 in DNA: TGTGCCAGCAGCTCGCGGTATCGAGACGGCTACACCTTC. This chain joins TRBV11-2 and TRBJ1-2; D ambiguous. Between the trimmed V and J ends, which lost 4 bases and 8 bases, there was a span of 14 bases. The CDR3 loop spans 13 amino acids. From germline, CDR1 is SGHAT and CDR2 FQNNGV.

V gene TRBV30 combines with J gene TRBJ2-1; the match to TRBD2 covers 8 bases. This CDR3 is 13 amino acids long. Germline V gene data show CDR1 as GTSNPN and CDR2 as SVGIG (reference sequence). The ends lost 5 bases at V and 9 bases at J; junction bases unmatched: 9. The CDR3 reads CAWAGLVASEQFF. The CDR3 coding sequence is TGTGCCTGGGCGGGACTAGTAGCCTCTGAGCAGTTCTTC.

The gene calls are TRBV5-1 and TRBJ1-1, with 7 bases that match TRBD1. The V segment lost 1 base and the J segment 2 bases; nucleotides outside the gene matches: 5. CDR1 SGHRS and CDR2 YFSETQ come from the germline V gene. The CDR3 is 15 amino acids. The CDR3: CASSLLRQGNTEAFF. Here the CDR3 DNA reads TGCGCCAGCAGCTTGCTCCGACAGGGAAACACTGAAGCTTTCTTT. Full variable domain (outside the CDR3, taken from reference TRBV5-1 and TRBJ1-1): KAGVTQTPRYLIKTRGQQVTLSCSPISGHRSVSWYQQTPGQGLQFLFEYFSETQRNKGNFPGRFSGRQFSNSRSEMNVSTLELGDSALYLCASSLLRQGNTEAFFGQGTRLTVV.